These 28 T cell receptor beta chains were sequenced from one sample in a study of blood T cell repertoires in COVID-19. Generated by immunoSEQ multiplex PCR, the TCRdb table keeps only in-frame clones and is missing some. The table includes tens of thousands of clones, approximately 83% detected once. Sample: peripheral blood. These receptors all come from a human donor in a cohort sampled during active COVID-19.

The CDR3 is CASSLAFPTDTQYF. The CDR3 bases are TGCGCCAGCAGCTTGGCCTTTCCCACAGATACGCAGTATTTT. The chain combines TRBV5-1 with TRBJ2-3; D unclear. The CDR3 length is 14 residues. Germline V gene sequence: CDR1 SGHRS, CDR2 YFSETQ. V was cut by 0 bases and J by 2 bases, with 7 bases left in between.

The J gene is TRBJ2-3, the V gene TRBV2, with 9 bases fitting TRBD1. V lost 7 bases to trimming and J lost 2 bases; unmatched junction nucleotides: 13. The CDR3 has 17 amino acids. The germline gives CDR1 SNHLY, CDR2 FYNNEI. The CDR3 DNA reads TGTGCCAGCAAGGGACAGGGTTCAGCAGTAGTCACAGATACGCAGTATTTT. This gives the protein CASKGQGSAVVTDTQYF.

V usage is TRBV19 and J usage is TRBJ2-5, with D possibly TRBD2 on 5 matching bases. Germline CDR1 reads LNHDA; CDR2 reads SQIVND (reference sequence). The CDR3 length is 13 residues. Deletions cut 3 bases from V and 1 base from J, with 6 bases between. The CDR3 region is CASSIGLQETQYF. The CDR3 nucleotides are TGTGCCAGTAGTATTGGACTCCAAGAGACCCAGTACTTC.

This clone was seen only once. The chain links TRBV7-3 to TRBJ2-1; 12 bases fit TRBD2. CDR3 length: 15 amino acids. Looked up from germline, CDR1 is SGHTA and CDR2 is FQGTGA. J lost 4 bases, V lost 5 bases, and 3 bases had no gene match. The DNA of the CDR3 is TGTGCCAGCAGCCCGACTAGCGGGGGTTACAATGAGCAGTTCTTC. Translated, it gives CASSPTSGGYNEQFF. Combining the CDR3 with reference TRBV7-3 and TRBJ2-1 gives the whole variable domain GAGVSQTPSNKVTEKGKYVELRCDPISGHTALYWYRQSLGQGPEFLIYFQGTGAADDSGLPNDRFFAVRPEGSVSTLKIQRTERGDSAVYLCASSPTSGGYNEQFFGPGTRLTVL.

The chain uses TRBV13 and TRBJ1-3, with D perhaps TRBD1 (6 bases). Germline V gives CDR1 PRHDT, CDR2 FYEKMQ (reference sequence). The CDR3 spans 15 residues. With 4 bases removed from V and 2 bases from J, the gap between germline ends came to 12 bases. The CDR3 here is CASSSQGLPGNTIYF. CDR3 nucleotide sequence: TGTGCCAGCAGCTCCCAGGGGCTCCCTGGAAACACCATATATTTT.

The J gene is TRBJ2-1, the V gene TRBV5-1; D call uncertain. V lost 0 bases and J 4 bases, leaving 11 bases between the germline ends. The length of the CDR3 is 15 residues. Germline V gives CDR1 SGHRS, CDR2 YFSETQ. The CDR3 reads CASSLVAEYYNEQFF. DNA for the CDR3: TGCGCCAGCAGCTTGGTCGCAGAATATTACAATGAGCAGTTCTTC.

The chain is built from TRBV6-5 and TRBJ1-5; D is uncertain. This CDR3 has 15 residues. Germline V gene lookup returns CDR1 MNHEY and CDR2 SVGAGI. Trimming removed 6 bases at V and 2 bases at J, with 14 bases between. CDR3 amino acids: CASSFSRTGNQPQHF. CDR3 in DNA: TGTGCCAGCAGCTTTAGTAGAACAGGCAATCAGCCCCAGCATTTT.

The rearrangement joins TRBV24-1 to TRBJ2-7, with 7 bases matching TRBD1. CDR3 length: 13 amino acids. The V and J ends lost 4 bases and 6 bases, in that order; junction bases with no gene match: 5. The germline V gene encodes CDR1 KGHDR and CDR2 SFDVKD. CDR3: CATSDRDSPEQYF. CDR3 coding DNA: TGTGCCACCAGTGACCGGGACAGTCCCGAGCAGTACTTC.

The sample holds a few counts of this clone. CDR3 DNA: TGTGCCAGCTCACCCGGGACAGCCTCCTACGAGCAGTACTTC. Translation: CASSPGTASYEQYF. The chain links TRBV18 to TRBJ2-7; TRBD1 matches 7 bases. J was trimmed by 0 bases and V by 3 bases; bases with no gene match: 2. The CDR3 has 14 amino acids. CDR1 is KGHSH, CDR2 LQKENI, per germline.

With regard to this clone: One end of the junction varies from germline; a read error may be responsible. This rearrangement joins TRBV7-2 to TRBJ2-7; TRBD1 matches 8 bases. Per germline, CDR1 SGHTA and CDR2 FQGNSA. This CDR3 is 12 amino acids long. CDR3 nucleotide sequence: TGTGCCAGCAGCCCCACCCGGGACAGGCTGCTCTTC. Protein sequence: CASSPTRDRLLF.

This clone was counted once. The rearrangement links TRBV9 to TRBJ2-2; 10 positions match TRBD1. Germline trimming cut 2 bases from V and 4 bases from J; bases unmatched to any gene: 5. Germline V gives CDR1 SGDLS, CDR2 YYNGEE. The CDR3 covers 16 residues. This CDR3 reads CASSVTGGSVTGELFF. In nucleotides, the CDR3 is TGTGCCAGCAGCGTGACAGGGGGCTCAGTCACCGGGGAGCTGTTTTTT.

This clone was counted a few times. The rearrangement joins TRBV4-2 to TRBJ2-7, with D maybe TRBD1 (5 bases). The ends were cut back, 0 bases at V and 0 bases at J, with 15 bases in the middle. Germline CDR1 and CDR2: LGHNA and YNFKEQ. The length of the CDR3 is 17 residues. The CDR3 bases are TGTGCCAGCAGCCAAGATTACAAGGGGCATTCCTCCTACGAGCAGTACTTC. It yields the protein CASSQDYKGHSSYEQYF.

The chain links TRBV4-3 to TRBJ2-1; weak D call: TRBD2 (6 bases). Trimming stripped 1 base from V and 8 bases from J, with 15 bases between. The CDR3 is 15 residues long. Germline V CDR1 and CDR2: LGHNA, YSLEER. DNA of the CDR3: TGCGCCAGCAGCCAAGGCGGGGCTCTAGCCTATGAGCAGTTCTTC. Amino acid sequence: CASSQGGALAYEQFF.

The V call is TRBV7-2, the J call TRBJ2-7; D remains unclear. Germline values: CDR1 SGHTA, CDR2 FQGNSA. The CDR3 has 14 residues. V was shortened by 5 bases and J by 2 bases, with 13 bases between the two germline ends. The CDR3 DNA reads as TGTGCCAGCAGCCCCCGAACTGTAACCTACGAGCAGTACTTC. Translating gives CASSPRTVTYEQYF.

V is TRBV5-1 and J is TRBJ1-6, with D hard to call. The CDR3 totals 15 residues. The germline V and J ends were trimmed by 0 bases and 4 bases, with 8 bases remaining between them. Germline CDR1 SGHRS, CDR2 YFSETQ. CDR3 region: CASSLGSGYNSPLHF. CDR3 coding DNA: TGCGCCAGCAGCTTGGGCTCGGGGTATAATTCACCCCTCCACTTT.

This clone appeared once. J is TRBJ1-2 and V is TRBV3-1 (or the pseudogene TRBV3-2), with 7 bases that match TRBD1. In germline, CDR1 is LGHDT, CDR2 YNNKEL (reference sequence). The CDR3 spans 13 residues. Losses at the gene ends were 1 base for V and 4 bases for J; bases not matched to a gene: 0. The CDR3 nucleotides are TGTGCCAGCAGCCAAGGACAGGGCTATGGCTACACCTTC. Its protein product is CASSQGQGYGYTF.

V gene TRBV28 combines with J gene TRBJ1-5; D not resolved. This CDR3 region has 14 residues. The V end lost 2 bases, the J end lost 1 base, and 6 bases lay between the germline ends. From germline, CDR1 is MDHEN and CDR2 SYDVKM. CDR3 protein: CASSLPLSNQPQHF. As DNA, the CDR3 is TGTGCCAGCAGTTTACCCTTGAGCAATCAGCCCCAGCATTTT.

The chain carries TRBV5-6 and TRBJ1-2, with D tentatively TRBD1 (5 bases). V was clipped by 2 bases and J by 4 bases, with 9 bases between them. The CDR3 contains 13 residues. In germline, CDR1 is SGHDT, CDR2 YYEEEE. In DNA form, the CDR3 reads TGTGCCAGCAGCTTCGGGGGAAGCTATGGCTACACCTTC. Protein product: CASSFGGSYGYTF.

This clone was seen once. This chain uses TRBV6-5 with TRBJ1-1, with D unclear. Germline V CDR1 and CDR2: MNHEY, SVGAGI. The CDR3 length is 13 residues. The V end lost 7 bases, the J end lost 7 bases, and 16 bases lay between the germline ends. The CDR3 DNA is TGTGCCAGCATTACCCTGGGTTGGAGTGAAGCTTTCTTT. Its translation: CASITLGWSEAFF.

CDR3 loop: CASTEAGGNEQFF. CDR3 DNA sequence: TGTGCCAGCACCGAAGCGGGGGGGAATGAGCAGTTCTTC. The V and J genes are TRBV7-2 and TRBJ2-1; 10 bases match TRBD2. Germline assignment: CDR1 SGHTA and CDR2 FQGNSA. The CDR3 spans 13 residues. With V trimmed by 7 bases and J by 7 bases, 4 bases remained unmatched.

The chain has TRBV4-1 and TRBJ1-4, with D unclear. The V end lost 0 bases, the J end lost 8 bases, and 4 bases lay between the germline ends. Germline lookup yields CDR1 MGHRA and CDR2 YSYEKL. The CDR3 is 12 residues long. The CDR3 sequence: CASSQDGEKLFF. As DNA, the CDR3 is TGCGCCAGCAGCCAAGATGGCGAAAAACTGTTTTTT.

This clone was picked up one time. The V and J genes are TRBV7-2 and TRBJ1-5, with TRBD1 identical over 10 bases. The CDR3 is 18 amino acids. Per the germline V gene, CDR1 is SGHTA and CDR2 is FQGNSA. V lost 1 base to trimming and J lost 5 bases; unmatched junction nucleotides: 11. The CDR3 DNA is TGTGCCAGCAGCTTAGAGCCCTGGACAGGGGGGAACGATCAGCCCCAGCATTTT. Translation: CASSLEPWTGGNDQPQHF.

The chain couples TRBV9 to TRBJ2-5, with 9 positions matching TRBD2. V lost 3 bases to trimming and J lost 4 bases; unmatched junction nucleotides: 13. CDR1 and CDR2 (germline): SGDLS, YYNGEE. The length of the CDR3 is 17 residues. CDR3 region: CASSAQGRGGLGETQYF. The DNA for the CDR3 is TGTGCCAGCAGCGCCCAGGGGCGGGGGGGTCTTGGAGAGACCCAGTACTTC.

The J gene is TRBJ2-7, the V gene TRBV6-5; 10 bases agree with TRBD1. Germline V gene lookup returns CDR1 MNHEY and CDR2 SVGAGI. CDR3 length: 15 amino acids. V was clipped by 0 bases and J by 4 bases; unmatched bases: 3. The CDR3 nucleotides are TGTGCCAGCAGTTACTCCTTGGGACAGGGGTACGAGCAGTACTTC. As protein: CASSYSLGQGYEQYF.

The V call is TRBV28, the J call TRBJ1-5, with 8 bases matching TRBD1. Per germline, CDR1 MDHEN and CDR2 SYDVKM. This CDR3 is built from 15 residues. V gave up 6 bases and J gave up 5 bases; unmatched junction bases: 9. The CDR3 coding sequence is TGTGCCAGCAGGCGCACAGGGGGAATTTATCAGCCCCAGCATTTT. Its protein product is CASRRTGGIYQPQHF.

CDR3 sequence reads: CASSLGGRLNQPQHF. The CDR3 nucleotides are TGCGCCAGCAGCTTGGGTGGCAGGCTCAATCAGCCCCAGCATTTT. The chain combines TRBV5-1 with TRBJ1-5, with D unresolved. The V gene lost 0 bases and the J gene lost 3 bases, with 10 bases spanning the gap. Looked up from germline, CDR1 is SGHRS and CDR2 is YFSETQ. The CDR3 runs 15 residues. The complete variable domain, with remaining parts taken from reference TRBV5-1 and TRBJ1-5, reads KAGVTQTPRYLIKTRGQQVTLSCSPISGHRSVSWYQQTPGQGLQFLFEYFSETQRNKGNFPGRFSGRQFSNSRSEMNVSTLELGDSALYLCASSLGGRLNQPQHFGDGTRLSIL.

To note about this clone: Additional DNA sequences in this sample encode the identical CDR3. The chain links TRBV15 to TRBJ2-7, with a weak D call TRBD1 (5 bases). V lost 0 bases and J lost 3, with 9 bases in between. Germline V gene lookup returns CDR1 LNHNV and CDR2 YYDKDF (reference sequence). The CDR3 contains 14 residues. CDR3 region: CATSRDRGSYEQYF. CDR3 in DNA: TGTGCCACCAGCAGAGATAGGGGAAGCTACGAGCAGTACTTC.

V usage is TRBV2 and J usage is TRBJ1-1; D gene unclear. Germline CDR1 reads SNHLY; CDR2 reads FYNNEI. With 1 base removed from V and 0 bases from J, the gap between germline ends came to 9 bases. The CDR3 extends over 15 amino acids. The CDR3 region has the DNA TGTGCCAGCAGTGAAGGGGGAGGGCTGAACACTGAAGCTTTCTTT. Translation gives CASSEGGGLNTEAFF.